The 24 T cell receptor beta chains listed next were all sequenced from one sample in a study of response to subunit inactivated influenza vaccine. MiXCR, run by TCRdb on the RT-PCR reads, gives a single entry per CDR3 protein. The repertoire has about 800,000 distinct CDR3 sequences, 21% of them found once; the top ten carry around 9.6%. This material consisted of PBMCs from blood, taken about 5 days after vaccination. These receptors were collected from a man aged 45-60 years who received an inactivated influenza vaccine.

This clonotype was detected many times. This rearrangement joins TRBV7-2 to TRBJ2-2; D unresolved. This CDR3 has 14 residues. Deletions cut 1 base from V and 1 base from J, with 4 bases between. Germline CDR1 and CDR2: SGHTA and FQGNSA. The CDR3 bases are TGTGCCAGCAGCTTAGACAGGAACACCGGGGAGCTGTTTTTT. It specifies CASSLDRNTGELFF.

The sample holds a few counts of this clonotype. The chain recombines TRBV29-1 with TRBJ2-5; the D is unclear. The CDR3 covers 13 residues. Germline V gene lookup returns CDR1 SQVTM and CDR2 ANQGSEA. Deletions cut 3 bases from V and 1 base from J, with 9 bases between. This CDR3 is CSVDGRVQETQYF. In nucleotides, the CDR3 is TGCAGCGTTGATGGACGCGTCCAAGAGACCCAGTACTTC.

A few counts support this clonotype. The rearrangement joins TRBV7-6 to TRBJ1-5; 8 nucleotides agree with TRBD1. The J segment lost 4 bases and the V segment lost 3 bases, leaving 5 bases of the junction unmatched. Germline V CDR1 and CDR2: SGHVS, FNYEAQ. The CDR3 runs 15 residues. The CDR3 sequence: CASSFRTGLNQPQHF. The CDR3, as DNA: TGTGCCAGCAGCTTCCGGACAGGGTTAAATCAGCCCCAGCATTTT.

This clonotype turned up a few times. The chain combines TRBV12-3 or TRBV12-4 with TRBJ2-1, with 9 bases lining up with TRBD1. There are 16 residues in the CDR3. The V segment lost 5 bases and the J segment 9 bases; nucleotides outside the gene matches: 14. The CDR3 region has the DNA TGTGCCAGCAGTGGAACCGGGACAGGGATTTACGTTGAGCAGTTCTTC. It specifies CASSGTGTGIYVEQFF.

This clonotype was found a few times. The junction does not match germline at one end; this may be a read error. This chain uses TRBV5-1 with TRBJ2-3; D unresolved. This CDR3 spans 15 amino acids. Germline CDR1 SGHRS, CDR2 YFSETQ. The DNA of the CDR3 is TGCGCCAGCAGCTTTAGGGCGGCCCGCACAAATACGCAGTATTTT. Translated, it gives CASSFRAARTNTQYF.

This clonotype was detected a few times. V usage is TRBV6-5 and J usage is TRBJ1-4; D is unresolved. CDR1 MNHEY and CDR2 SVGAGI come from the germline V gene. The V gene lost 6 bases and the J gene lost 4 bases, with 21 bases spanning the gap. The CDR3 loop spans 17 amino acids. The CDR3 DNA follows: TGTGCCAGCAGCCACTCTTTTACACAAAGAAGTAATGAAAAACTGTTTTTT. Translation: CASSHSFTQRSNEKLFF.

The chain carries TRBV4-1 and TRBJ2-7, with 7 nucleotides matching TRBD1. The junction had 4 bases not matched to a gene; V was cut back by 1 base and J by 4 bases. Germline V gives CDR1 MGHRA, CDR2 YSYEKL. This CDR3 has 14 residues. The CDR3 region has the DNA TGCGCCAGCAGCCAAGGTAGGACAGGATACGAGCAGTACTTC. Amino acid sequence: CASSQGRTGYEQYF.

The chain couples TRBV12-3 or TRBV12-4 to TRBJ2-2; D is perhaps TRBD1 or TRBD2 (5 bases each). V was pared by 6 bases and J by 3 bases, with 11 bases between. The CDR3 extends over 14 amino acids. In DNA form, the CDR3 reads TGTGCCAGCAGCTCCGGGGCGTACACCGGGGAGCTGTTTTTT. Its protein product is CASSSGAYTGELFF.

The V call is TRBV5-1, the J call TRBJ1-1, with D tentatively TRBD1 (5 bases). The CDR3 has 21 amino acids. Trimming stripped 2 bases from V and 0 bases from J, with 29 bases between. Germline values: CDR1 SGHRS, CDR2 YFSETQ. The CDR3 region is CASSLMPDWGSTRHLNTEAFF. CDR3 nucleotide sequence: TGCGCCAGCAGCTTAATGCCGGACTGGGGCAGCACGCGCCACTTGAACACTGAAGCTTTCTTT.

J is TRBJ2-1 and V is TRBV20-1, with TRBD2 matching 7 bases. The V gene end was trimmed by 5 bases and the J gene end by 10 bases; junction bases not matched to a gene: 5. CDR3 length: 11 amino acids. Germline CDR1 reads DFQATT; CDR2 reads SNEGSKA (reference sequence). The CDR3 sequence: CSAGTTDEQFF. In nucleotides, the CDR3 is TGCAGTGCTGGGACTACTGACGAGCAGTTCTTC.

This clonotype was observed a handful of times. The chain couples TRBV5-1 to TRBJ2-5, with D possibly being TRBD1 (6 bases). This CDR3 region has 17 residues. Germline CDR1 is SGHRS and CDR2 is YFSETQ. Trimming shortened V by 0 bases and J by 1 base, and 16 bases separated the two germline ends. CDR3 sequence (DNA): TGCGCCAGCAGCTTGGCCGGAGGAGTGGGGGCCCAAGAGACCCAGTACTTC. Its translation is CASSLAGGVGAQETQYF.

The chain employs TRBV27 and TRBJ2-7; perhaps D is TRBD1 or TRBD2 (5 bases each). Trimming took off 7 bases at V and 2 bases at J, with 21 bases between the two ends. CDR3 length: 16 amino acids. CDR1 MNHEY and CDR2 SMNVEV come from the germline V gene (reference sequence). CDR3 sequence reads: CASTSLRAGRPYEQYF. The CDR3 bases are TGTGCCAGCACCTCCCTGCGGGCAGGGCGCCCCTACGAGCAGTACTTC.

In its sample, this clonotype was seen many times. V usage is TRBV9 and J usage is TRBJ2-7; the match to TRBD1 covers 9 bases. Germline V gene sequence: CDR1 SGDLS, CDR2 YYNGEE. The V gene end was trimmed by 3 bases and the J gene end by 5 bases; junction bases not matched to a gene: 6. There are 14 residues in the CDR3. Here the CDR3 DNA reads TGTGCCAGCAGCGCGGGACAGGGTTCGAACGAGCAGTACTTC. It translates to CASSAGQGSNEQYF.

The V and J genes are TRBV15 and TRBJ1-2, with a weak D call TRBD1 (5 bases). The CDR3 loop spans 16 amino acids. Germline V gives CDR1 LNHNV, CDR2 YYDKDF (reference sequence). The ends were cut back, 0 bases at V and 2 bases at J, with 13 bases in the middle. CDR3 in amino acids: CATSRDRGSSNYGYTF. The CDR3 DNA reads as TGTGCCACCAGCAGAGATAGGGGCAGTTCCAACTATGGCTACACCTTC.

V is TRBV5-6 and J is TRBJ2-3; D unresolved. Deletions cut 1 base from V and 0 bases from J, with 15 bases between. Per germline, CDR1 SGHDT and CDR2 YYEEEE. CDR3 size: 17 residues. This chain's CDR3 is CASSLSMAASSTDTQYF. CDR3 DNA: TGTGCCAGCAGCTTGAGTATGGCGGCCTCTAGCACAGATACGCAGTATTTT.

The rearrangement links TRBV30 to TRBJ1-1; D gene unclear. The germline gives CDR1 GTSNPN, CDR2 SVGIG (reference sequence). This CDR3 spans 14 amino acids. The V and J ends lost 2 bases and 4 bases respectively, with 14 bases between them. The CDR3 DNA follows: TGTGCCTGGAGTCAAATCCCCTCGGGCACTGAAGCTTTCTTT. It codes for CAWSQIPSGTEAFF.

The chain couples TRBV6-2 or TRBV6-3 to TRBJ2-1; TRBD2 agrees at 14 bases. With V trimmed by 6 bases and J by 8 bases, 9 bases remained unmatched. Germline CDR1 and CDR2: MNHEY and SVGEGT. This CDR3 is 16 amino acids long. The CDR3 loop is CASSHPTSGGVYEQFF. The DNA for the CDR3 is TGTGCCAGCAGCCACCCGACTAGCGGGGGGGTCTATGAGCAGTTCTTC.

This clonotype was seen once. This chain joins TRBV2 and TRBJ1-2, with TRBD1 identical over 10 bases. In germline, CDR1 is SNHLY, CDR2 FYNNEI. The CDR3 covers 15 residues. J was trimmed by 7 bases and V by 5 bases; bases with no gene match: 10. The CDR3 bases are TGTGCCAGCAGTAAAACCGGGACAGGGGCCGGTGGCTACACCTTC. The encoded protein is CASSKTGTGAGGYTF.

The rearrangement joins TRBV20-1 to TRBJ1-2; D possibly corresponds to TRBD1 (6 bases). V gave up 5 bases and J gave up 7 bases, with 26 bases separating them. Germline CDR1 is DFQATT and CDR2 is SNEGSKA (reference sequence). CDR3 length: 16 residues. The CDR3 reads CSAATLGQFSQAGYTF. The DNA for the CDR3 is TGCAGTGCTGCTACCTTAGGACAGTTTAGCCAGGCTGGCTACACCTTC.

This rearrangement joins TRBV11-2 to TRBJ2-1; possible D gene TRBD1, 5 bases. This CDR3 has 15 amino acids. The V gene's germline CDR1 is SGHAT and CDR2 FQNNGV. V lost 5 bases to trimming and J lost 8 bases, with 19 bases between them. Written as DNA, the CDR3 is TGTGCCAGCAGCGAACTCCCCCTCAGGGTCGATGAGCAGTTCTTC. Translated, it gives CASSELPLRVDEQFF.

V is TRBV20-1 and J is TRBJ2-5, with 7 nucleotides matching TRBD1. This CDR3 comprises 14 residues. V shed 5 bases, J shed 5 bases, and the junction held 11 bases outside the gene matches. Per the germline V gene, CDR1 is DFQATT and CDR2 is SNEGSKA (reference sequence). The CDR3 bases are TGCAGTGCTTGGGGGACAGACCTTTGGGAGACCCAGTACTTC. It encodes CSAWGTDLWETQYF.

This clonotype was observed many times. This chain links TRBV12-3 or TRBV12-4 with TRBJ2-1, with D perhaps TRBD1 or TRBD2 (5 bases each). The ends were cut back, 4 bases at V and 3 bases at J, with 16 bases in the middle. This CDR3 has 16 residues. The CDR3 nucleotides read TGTGCCAGCAGTTCCCCCGGGACCGCCAGCTACAATGAGCAGTTCTTC. This encodes CASSSPGTASYNEQFF.

The chain combines TRBV11-3 with TRBJ2-1; D is possibly TRBD2 (6 bases). V shed 6 bases and J shed 7 bases, with 22 bases lying between them. The CDR3 totals 16 residues. CDR1 is SGHNT, CDR2 YENEEA, per germline. CDR3 loop: CASRPPFDGGRNEQFF. In DNA, the CDR3 is TGTGCCAGCAGACCTCCCTTTGATGGAGGGCGGAATGAGCAGTTCTTC.

This clonotype has a handful of counts. The genes are TRBV29-1 and TRBJ2-3; 9 bases align to TRBD2. Per the germline V gene, CDR1 is SQVTM and CDR2 is ANQGSEA. V lost 8 bases, J lost 2 bases, and 8 bases stayed unmatched. The CDR3 has 14 residues. In DNA form, the CDR3 reads TGCAGCCAATTACAGCGGGGGGACACAGATACGCAGTATTTT. The encoded protein is CSQLQRGDTDTQYF.